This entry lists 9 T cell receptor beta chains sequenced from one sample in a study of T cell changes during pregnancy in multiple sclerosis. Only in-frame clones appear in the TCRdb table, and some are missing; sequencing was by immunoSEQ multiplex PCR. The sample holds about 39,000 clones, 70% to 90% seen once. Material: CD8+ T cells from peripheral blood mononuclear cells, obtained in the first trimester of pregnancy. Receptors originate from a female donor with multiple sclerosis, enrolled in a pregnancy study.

In DNA, the CDR3 is TGTGCCAGCAGCGTAGTCGGAGACGAGACCCAGTACTTC. Its protein is CASSVVGDETQYF. The rearrangement joins TRBV9 to TRBJ2-5; the D is unclear. The germline gives CDR1 SGDLS, CDR2 YYNGEE. V dropped 0 bases and J dropped 5 bases, with 8 bases sitting between them. This CDR3 comprises 13 residues.

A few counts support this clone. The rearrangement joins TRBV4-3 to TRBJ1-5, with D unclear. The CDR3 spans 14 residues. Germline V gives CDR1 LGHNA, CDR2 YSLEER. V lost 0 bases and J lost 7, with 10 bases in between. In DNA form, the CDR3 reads TGCGCCAGCAGCCAAGAGGATAGTAGCCAGCCCCAGCATTTT. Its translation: CASSQEDSSQPQHF.

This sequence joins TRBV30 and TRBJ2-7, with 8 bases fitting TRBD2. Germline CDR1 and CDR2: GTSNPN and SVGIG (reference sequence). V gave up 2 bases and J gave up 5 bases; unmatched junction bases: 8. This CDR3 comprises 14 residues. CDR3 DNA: TGTGCCTGGAGTTCCGGGGGGGCCCAGAACGAGCAGTACTTC. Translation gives CAWSSGGAQNEQYF. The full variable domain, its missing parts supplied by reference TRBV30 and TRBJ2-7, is SQTIHQWPATLVQPVGSPLSLECTVEGTSNPNLYWYRQAAGRGLQLLFYSVGIGQISSEVPQNLSASRPQDRQFILSSKKLLLSDSGFYLCAWSSGGAQNEQYFGPGTRLTVT.

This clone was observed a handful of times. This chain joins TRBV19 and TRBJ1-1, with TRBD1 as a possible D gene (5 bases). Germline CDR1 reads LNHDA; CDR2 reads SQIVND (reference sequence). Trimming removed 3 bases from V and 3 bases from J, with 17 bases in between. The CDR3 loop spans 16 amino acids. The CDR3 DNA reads TGTGCCAGTAGTATTCGCCAGGGAGGAGGGGACACTGAAGCTTTCTTT. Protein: CASSIRQGGGDTEAFF.

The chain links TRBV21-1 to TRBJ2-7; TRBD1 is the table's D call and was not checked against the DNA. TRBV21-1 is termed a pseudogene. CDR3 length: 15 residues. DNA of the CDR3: TGTGCCAGCAGCCCGGGGACATACCGACAAGACGAGCAGTACTTC. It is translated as CASSPGTYRQDEQYF.

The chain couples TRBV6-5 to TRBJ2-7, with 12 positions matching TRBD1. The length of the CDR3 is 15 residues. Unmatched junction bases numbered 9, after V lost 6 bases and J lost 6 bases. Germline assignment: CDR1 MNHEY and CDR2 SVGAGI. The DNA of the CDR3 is TGTGCCAGCAGCAGGACCGGGACAGGGGGCTCCGAGCAGTACTTC. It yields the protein CASSRTGTGGSEQYF.

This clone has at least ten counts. The CDR3 spells CASSPGQGGYTF. CDR3 nucleotides: TGTGCCAGCAGCCCAGGACAGGGTGGCTACACCTTC. The chain employs TRBV7-9 and TRBJ1-2, with 8 bases fitting TRBD1. The CDR3 runs 12 residues. With V trimmed by 5 bases and J by 7 bases, 3 bases remained unmatched. Germline V gene sequence: CDR1 SEHNR, CDR2 FQNEAQ (reference sequence).

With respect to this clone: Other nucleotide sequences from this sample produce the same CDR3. This chain's CDR3 is CASSPTGFSTDTQYF. CDR3 in DNA: TGTGCCAGCAGTCCGACAGGGTTCAGCACAGATACGCAGTATTTT. V gene TRBV7-3 combines with J gene TRBJ2-3, with 7 bases aligning to TRBD1. There are 15 residues in the CDR3. V was clipped by 6 bases and J by 0 bases; unmatched bases: 6. Germline loops: CDR1 SGHTA, CDR2 FQGTGA.

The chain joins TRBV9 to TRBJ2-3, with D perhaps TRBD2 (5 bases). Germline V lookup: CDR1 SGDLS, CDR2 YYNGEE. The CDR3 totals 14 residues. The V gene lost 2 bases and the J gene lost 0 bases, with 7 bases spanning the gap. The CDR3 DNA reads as TGTGCCAGCAGCGTCACTAGTAGCACAGATACGCAGTATTTT. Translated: CASSVTSSTDTQYF.